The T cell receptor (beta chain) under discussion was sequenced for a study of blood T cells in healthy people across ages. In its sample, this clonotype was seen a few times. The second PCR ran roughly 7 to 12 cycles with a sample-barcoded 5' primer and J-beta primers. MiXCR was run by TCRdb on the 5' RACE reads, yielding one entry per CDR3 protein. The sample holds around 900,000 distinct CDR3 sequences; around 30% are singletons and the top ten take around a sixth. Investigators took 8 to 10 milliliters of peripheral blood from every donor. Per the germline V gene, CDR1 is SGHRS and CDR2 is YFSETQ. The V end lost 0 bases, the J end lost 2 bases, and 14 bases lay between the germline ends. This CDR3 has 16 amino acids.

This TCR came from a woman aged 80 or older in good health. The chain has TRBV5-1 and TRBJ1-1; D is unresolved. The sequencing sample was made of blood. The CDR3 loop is CASSLDEGRANTEAFF. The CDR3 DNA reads TGCGCCAGCAGCTTGGATGAAGGGAGGGCAAACACTGAAGCTTTCTTT.